This T cell receptor (beta chain) was observed in a study of control samples from healthy donors and cancer patients. Trimming cost V 1 base and J 0 bases; bases outside gene matches: 8. The CDR3 contains 17 residues. Germline loops: CDR1 SGHAT, CDR2 FQNNGV. Data came from immunoSEQ multiplex PCR; TCRdb stores just in-frame clones and leaves some out. Seen here are 140,000 or so clones, 75% to 95% observed once, and the top ten hold about 3.2%. This sequence joins TRBV11-2 and TRBJ1-2, with TRBD1 matching 7 bases. This TCR came from a man aged 25 to 45 in good health. Specimen: blood. CDR3 in amino acids: CASSLGQGGISNYGYTF. CDR3 in DNA: TGTGCCAGCAGCTTAGGACAGGGAGGGATTTCTAACTATGGCTACACCTTC.